This note documents a single TCR beta chain sequence. The data derive from a study of cytomegalovirus exposure and HLA in healthy donors. There are 14 residues in the CDR3. The ends lost 7 bases at V and 6 bases at J; junction bases unmatched: 8. Germline values: CDR1 SGDLS, CDR2 YYNGEE. The PCR ran on 60 Vbeta and 13 Jbeta primers. Clones were sequenced by immunoSEQ multiplex PCR, and TCRdb holds only the in-frame ones, with some missing. The data contain around 110,000 clones, 80% to 85% of them singletons. This sequence originates from a woman aged 30 to 39 in good health and CMV-seronegative. The gene calls are TRBV9 and TRBJ1-2, with 11 bases fitting TRBD1. Source material: PBMCs. The CDR3: CASLGQGDSNGYTF. The CDR3 region has the DNA TGTGCCAGCCTGGGACAGGGGGATTCCAATGGCTACACCTTC.